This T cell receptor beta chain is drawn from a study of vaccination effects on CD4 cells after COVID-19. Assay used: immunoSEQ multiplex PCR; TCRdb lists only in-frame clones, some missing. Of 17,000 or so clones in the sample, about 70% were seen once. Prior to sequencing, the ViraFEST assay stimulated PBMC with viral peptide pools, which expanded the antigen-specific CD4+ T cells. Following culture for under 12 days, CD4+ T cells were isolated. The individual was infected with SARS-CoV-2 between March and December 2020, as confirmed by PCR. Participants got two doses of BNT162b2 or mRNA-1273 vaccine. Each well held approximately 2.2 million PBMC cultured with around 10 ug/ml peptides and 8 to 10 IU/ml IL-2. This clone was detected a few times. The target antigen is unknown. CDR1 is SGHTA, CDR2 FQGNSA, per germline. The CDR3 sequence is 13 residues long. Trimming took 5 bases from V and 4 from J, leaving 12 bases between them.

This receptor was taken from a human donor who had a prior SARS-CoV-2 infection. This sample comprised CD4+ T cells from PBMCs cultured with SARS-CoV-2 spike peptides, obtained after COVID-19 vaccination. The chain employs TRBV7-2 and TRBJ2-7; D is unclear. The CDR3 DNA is TGTGCCAGCAGCACAAATTACTTGTACGAGCAGTACTTC. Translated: CASSTNYLYEQYF.